These 22 T cell receptor beta chains came from one sample sequenced in a study of blood T cell repertoires in COVID-19 (dated by TCRdb to the early 2020s). The protocol used for the library was the immunoSEQ multiplex PCR assay. The table comes from immuneACCESS by way of TCRdb, which keeps in-frame sequences with V and J called. Part of the clones is missing from these tables; in studies checked, under half for an unresolved V gene and the rest for unknown reasons. The sample data list about 260,000 clones, and around 90% of these were observed just once. The ten largest clones capture just over 2.5% of the sample. The sequenced material came from peripheral blood. These receptors were obtained from a person between 18 and 35 years old with COVID-19, enrolled during active disease.

A word on this clone: Within the sample, other DNA sequences also encode this same CDR3. J is TRBJ1-2 and V is TRBV7-9; D is ambiguous. CDR1 is SEHNR and CDR2 is FQNEAQ in the germline V gene (reference sequence). The CDR3 runs 13 residues. Trimming took 3 bases from V and 3 from J, leaving 8 bases between them. This CDR3 reads CASSLTGDYGYTF. CDR3 nucleotide sequence: TGTGCCAGCAGCTTGACCGGGGACTATGGCTACACCTTC. Full variable domain (outside the CDR3, taken from reference TRBV7-9 and TRBJ1-2): DTGVSQNPRHKITKRGQNVTFRCDPISEHNRLYWYRQTLGQGPEFLTYFQNEAQLEKSRLLSDRFSAERPKGSFSTLEIQRTEQGDSAMYLCASSLTGDYGYTFGSGTRLTVV.

The chain employs TRBV11-3 and TRBJ1-1; 9 bases align to TRBD1. CDR1 is SGHNT and CDR2 is YENEEA in the germline V gene. The CDR3 extends over 14 amino acids. Trimming removed 0 bases from V and 5 bases from J; junction bases left unmatched: 1. The CDR3 here is CASSLEGQGTEAFF. In DNA form, the CDR3 reads TGTGCCAGCAGCTTAGAGGGACAGGGAACTGAAGCTTTCTTT.

The sample holds one count of this clone. The chain links TRBV28 to TRBJ2-2, with D hard to call. Trimming stripped 2 bases from V and 2 bases from J, with 9 bases between. CDR3 size: 15 residues. Germline V gene data show CDR1 as MDHEN and CDR2 as SYDVKM. CDR3 residues: CASSLSLVNTGELFF. CDR3 DNA: TGTGCCAGCAGTTTAAGCTTAGTTAACACCGGGGAGCTGTTTTTT.

The chain recombines TRBV5-1 with TRBJ2-1; 10 bases map to TRBD2. V lost 0 bases, J lost 10 bases, and 7 bases stayed unmatched. This CDR3 contains 15 residues. CDR1 and CDR2 (germline): SGHRS, YFSETQ. The CDR3 bases are TGCGCCAGCAGCTTGGAGGCTAGCGGGAGAATGGAGCAGTTCTTC. Its protein product is CASSLEASGRMEQFF.

The chain joins TRBV30 to TRBJ1-1; D may be TRBD1 (6 bases). The V end lost 2 bases, the J end lost 6 bases, and 19 bases lay between the germline ends. Germline V lookup: CDR1 GTSNPN, CDR2 SVGIG (reference sequence). The CDR3 runs to 15 residues. CDR3 DNA sequence: TGTGCCTGGAGTCCTACCCTAACAGGGTTGCCTGAAGCTTTCTTT. This gives the protein CAWSPTLTGLPEAFF. The full variable domain, in which reference TRBV30 and TRBJ1-1 provide the parts outside the CDR3, is SQTIHQWPATLVQPVGSPLSLECTVEGTSNPNLYWYRQAAGRGLQLLFYSVGIGQISSEVPQNLSASRPQDRQFILSSKKLLLSDSGFYLCAWSPTLTGLPEAFFGQGTRLTVV.

This sequence joins TRBV7-2 and TRBJ2-7, with D tentatively TRBD1 (7 bases). Trimming took 2 bases from V and 5 from J, leaving 22 bases between them. The CDR3 consists of 17 residues. Germline values: CDR1 SGHTA, CDR2 FQGNSA. CDR3 region: CASSLRGDRPRSNEQYF. The CDR3, as DNA: TGTGCCAGCAGCTTAAGGGGGGACAGACCGCGCAGCAACGAGCAGTACTTC.

The chain combines TRBV27 with TRBJ2-6; D is perhaps TRBD1 (6 bases). This CDR3 comprises 18 residues. V lost 8 bases and J 5 bases, leaving 25 bases between the germline ends. Germline V gene data show CDR1 as MNHEY and CDR2 as SMNVEV (reference sequence). The CDR3 DNA is TGTGCCAGCGGAGAACAGGGCGCGGCTGGTTGGAGGGCCAACGTCCTGACTTTC. As protein: CASGEQGAAGWRANVLTF.

V and J are TRBV30 and TRBJ2-5, with a tentative D call TRBD2 (5 bases). V shed 2 bases and J shed 2 bases, with 6 bases lying between them. This CDR3 contains 12 residues. Per germline, CDR1 GTSNPN and CDR2 SVGIG (reference sequence). In DNA form, the CDR3 reads TGTGCCTGGAGTCCGGGGCAAGAGACCCAGTACTTC. This sequence encodes CAWSPGQETQYF.

The gene calls are TRBV19 and TRBJ2-5; D remains unclear. The V gene's germline CDR1 is LNHDA and CDR2 SQIVND (reference sequence). The CDR3 extends over 13 amino acids. The V and J ends lost 5 bases and 2 bases respectively, with 9 bases between them. Here the CDR3 DNA reads TGTGCCAGTAGTGTCGGGTCACAAGAGACCCAGTACTTC. Translating gives CASSVGSQETQYF.

The rearrangement links TRBV5-4 to TRBJ2-5, with 11 positions matching TRBD2. The V gene's germline CDR1 is SGHNT and CDR2 YYREEE (reference sequence). CDR3 length equals 15 residues. V was clipped by 1 base and J by 2 bases; unmatched bases: 1. DNA for the CDR3: TGTGCCAGCAGCTTGCGACTAGCGGGACAAGAGACCCAGTACTTC. Amino acids: CASSLRLAGQETQYF.

The chain links TRBV28 to TRBJ2-7; 7 nucleotides match TRBD1. The V segment lost 5 bases and the J segment 6 bases; nucleotides outside the gene matches: 13. The CDR3 sequence is 15 residues long. Germline-derived CDR1 and CDR2 are MDHEN and SYDVKM. The CDR3 DNA reads as TGTGCCAGCAGTCCTAGGGGACGGACAGGCCCCGAGCAGTACTTC. Amino acids: CASSPRGRTGPEQYF.

The chain couples TRBV6-1 to TRBJ2-5, with 12 bases that match TRBD1. The germline V gene has CDR1 MNHNS and CDR2 SASEGT. V trimming: 3 bases; J trimming: 4 bases; junction bases outside the gene matches: 3. This CDR3 region has 15 residues. The CDR3 sequence: CASSEGQGALETQYF. CDR3 DNA: TGTGCCAGCAGTGAGGGACAGGGGGCGCTAGAGACCCAGTACTTC.

The CDR3: CASSPVIGGSSPYEQYF. The DNA for the CDR3 is TGTGCCAGCAGCCCTGTTATAGGCGGGAGCAGCCCCTACGAGCAGTACTTC. The V call is TRBV11-2, the J call TRBJ2-7; 7 bases map to TRBD2. The germline V gene encodes CDR1 SGHAT and CDR2 FQNNGV. The V gene end was trimmed by 5 bases and the J gene end by 2 bases; junction bases not matched to a gene: 15. CDR3 length: 17 residues.

This chain connects TRBV18 to TRBJ1-6; 7 bases map to TRBD1. This CDR3 spans 16 amino acids. Germline V lookup: CDR1 KGHSH, CDR2 LQKENI. J lost 5 bases, V lost 4 bases, and 8 bases had no gene match. CDR3 coding DNA: TGTGCCAGCTCACTCTTAACTGGGACAGATAATTCACCCCTCCACTTT. Amino acids: CASSLLTGTDNSPLHF.

V is TRBV6-2 or TRBV6-3 and J is TRBJ2-1, with TRBD1 identical over 11 bases. CDR1 MNHEY and CDR2 SVGEGT come from the germline V gene. This CDR3 has 17 amino acids. V shed 5 bases and J 6 bases; nucleotides not matched to a gene: 12. The CDR3 here is CASSDLRTGTGGNEQFF. In nucleotides, the CDR3 is TGTGCCAGCAGTGACTTACGAACCGGGACAGGGGGCAATGAGCAGTTCTTC.

The CDR3: CASSSVGQPQHF. The CDR3 DNA reads as TGTGCCAGCAGTTCGGTGGGCCAGCCCCAGCATTTT. The chain uses TRBV6-5 and TRBJ1-5, with D unclear. Trimming removed 4 bases from V and 7 bases from J, with 8 bases in between. The CDR3 is 12 residues long. Germline loops: CDR1 MNHEY, CDR2 SVGAGI.

This sequence joins TRBV9 and TRBJ2-5; 7 positions agree with TRBD1. After removal of 3 bases from V and 1 base from J, the junction contained 6 bases not matched to a gene. CDR1 SGDLS and CDR2 YYNGEE come from the germline V gene. The CDR3 extends over 15 amino acids. CDR3 DNA: TGTGCCAGCAGCGCCGATGGACAGGCCCAAGAGACCCAGTACTTC. This encodes CASSADGQAQETQYF.

The chain couples TRBV6-6 to TRBJ1-2; 7 positions match TRBD1. CDR1 is MNHNY and CDR2 is SVGAGI in the germline V gene (reference sequence). The CDR3 runs to 15 residues. Losses at the gene ends were 5 bases for V and 5 bases for J; bases not matched to a gene: 11. CDR3 loop: CASSPGGKGWYGYTF. The CDR3 DNA follows: TGTGCCAGCAGTCCAGGGGGAAAGGGGTGGTATGGCTACACCTTC.

CDR3 residues: CASSSLTGVNTEAFF. In DNA form, the CDR3 reads TGTGCCAGTAGCTCCTTGACAGGAGTGAACACTGAAGCTTTCTTT. This chain uses TRBV19 with TRBJ1-1, with D maybe TRBD1 (6 bases). Germline V gene data show CDR1 as LNHDA and CDR2 as SQIVND (reference sequence). V lost 6 bases, J lost 0 bases, and 14 bases lay in between. The CDR3 loop spans 15 amino acids. Full variable domain (missing parts from reference TRBV19 and TRBJ1-1): DGGITQSPKYLFRKEGQNVTLSCEQNLNHDAMYWYRQDPGQGLRLIYYSQIVNDFQKGDIAEGYSVSREKKESFPLTVTSAQKNPTAFYLCASSSLTGVNTEAFFGQGTRLTVV.

The chain uses TRBV2 and TRBJ2-3, with 8 bases lining up with TRBD1. This CDR3 has 15 amino acids. Per the germline V gene, CDR1 is SNHLY and CDR2 is FYNNEI. The V and J ends lost 5 bases and 3 bases, in that order; junction bases with no gene match: 7. The CDR3 DNA reads as TGTGCCAGCAGTTACAACAGGGGGGAGACAGATACGCAGTATTTT. Translating it yields CASSYNRGETDTQYF.

V usage is TRBV28 and J usage is TRBJ1-5; perhaps TRBD1 as D (6 bases). This CDR3 has 16 residues. Germline CDR1 MDHEN, CDR2 SYDVKM. V was trimmed by 8 bases and J by 1 base, leaving 18 bases between them. CDR3 sequence reads: CASRGGALMSNQPQHF. CDR3 nucleotide sequence: TGTGCCAGCCGGGGGGGGGCCCTTATGAGCAATCAGCCCCAGCATTTT. Full variable domain (missing parts from reference TRBV28 and TRBJ1-5): DVKVTQSSRYLVKRTGEKVFLECVQDMDHENMFWYRQDPGLGLRLIYFSYDVKMKEKGDIPEGYSVSREKKERFSLILESASTNQTSMYLCASRGGALMSNQPQHFGDGTRLSIL.

J is TRBJ2-2 and V is TRBV15; 9 bases agree with TRBD1. Germline V CDR1 and CDR2: LNHNV, YYDKDF (reference sequence). The CDR3 has 16 amino acids. V shed 3 bases, J shed 7 bases, and the junction held 9 bases outside the gene matches. CDR3 nucleotides: TGTGCCACCAGCAGTTCGGGACAGGGCGCTTTCGGGGAGCTGTTTTTT. This codes for CATSSSGQGAFGELFF.